Listed below are T cell receptor beta chains from one sample, sequenced in a study of blood T cells in healthy people across ages. TCRdb passed the 5' RACE reads through MiXCR, listing each CDR3 protein once. The sample holds more than 1,400,000 distinct CDR3 sequences; 42% are singletons and the top ten take around 8%. Sample: blood. All receptors come from a woman younger than 35 in good health. CDR3s include the opening cysteine and the closing phenylalanine or tryptophan. Fields, in order: CDR3 protein, CDR3 DNA, D gene, V gene, J gene, clone size. The D gene is left open where the match is weak. A clone size is listed for some rows: how often the clone was seen (once, few, many), or a class if it is expanded.

CAISGDGGYNEQFF	TGTGCCATCAGTGGCGATGGGGGCTACAATGAGCAGTTCTTC	NA	TRBV10-3	TRBJ2-1	NA
CTSSLRTGRDTQYF	TGTACCAGCAGTTTACGGACAGGGAGGGATACGCAGTATTTT	TRBD1	TRBV27	TRBJ2-3	NA
CSVSSGGSYNEQFF	TGCAGCGTCTCCAGCGGGGGCTCCTACAATGAGCAGTTCTTC	TRBD2	TRBV29-1	TRBJ2-1	few
CASSPGNKDEQFF	TGTGCCAGCAGCCCTGGGAATAAAGATGAGCAGTTCTTC	NA	TRBV5-5	TRBJ2-1	NA
CSGVREGMQYF	TGCAGCGGTGTTAGGGAAGGGATGCAGTACTTC	NA	TRBV29-1	TRBJ2-7	NA
CASSLGGLGTQYF	TGTGCCAGCAGCTTAGGCGGGCTTGGGACCCAGTACTTC	NA	TRBV13	TRBJ2-5	few
CASSPRYDRTDETQYF	TGTGCCAGCAGCCCCCGTTACGACAGGACGGACGAGACCCAGTACTTC	NA	TRBV4-2	TRBJ2-5	NA
CASKPRGGADTQYF	TGTGCCAGCAAACCGCGGGGGGGAGCAGATACGCAGTATTTT	TRBD2	TRBV7-2	TRBJ2-3	NA
CASSSTGGMREKLFF	TGTGCCAGCAGTTCCACAGGGGGCATGAGAGAAAAACTGTTTTTT	TRBD1	TRBV12-3/TRBV12-4	TRBJ1-4	few
CASSINTGTTLNIQYF	TGTGCCAGCAGTATAAACACCGGGACAACCCTAAACATTCAGTACTTC	NA	TRBV12-3/TRBV12-4	TRBJ2-4	NA
CASSLRAGGVAEQYF	TGTGCCAGCAGTTTAAGGGCGGGAGGAGTGGCTGAGCAGTACTTC	TRBD2	TRBV12-3/TRBV12-4	TRBJ2-7	NA
CTSSLSAGGNEQFF	TGTACCAGCAGCTTATCAGCGGGGGGGAATGAGCAGTTCTTC	TRBD2	TRBV13	TRBJ2-1	NA
CASSPTSGGDNEQFF	TGTGCCAGCTCACCGACTAGCGGGGGGGACAATGAGCAGTTCTTC	TRBD2	TRBV18	TRBJ2-1	few
CASSLERDPARYEQYF	TGCGCCAGCAGCCTCGAGAGGGACCCTGCGAGGTACGAGCAGTACTTC	NA	TRBV4-1	TRBJ2-7	NA
CASSWGPVKGNTGELFF	TGTGCCAGCAGCTGGGGCCCGGTTAAGGGGAACACCGGGGAGCTGTTTTTT	NA	TRBV5-5	TRBJ2-2	NA
CSARPQGVGGYEQYF	TGCAGTGCTAGACCCCAGGGAGTGGGTGGCTACGAGCAGTACTTC	NA	TRBV20-1	TRBJ2-7	NA
CASILLLAAIYNEQFF	TGTGCCAGCATCTTACTTCTAGCGGCAATCTACAATGAGCAGTTCTTC	TRBD2	TRBV7-9	TRBJ2-1	NA
CASTPTSGRNIQYF	TGTGCCAGCACCCCGACTAGCGGGAGAAACATTCAGTACTTC	TRBD2	TRBV12-3/TRBV12-4	TRBJ2-4	NA
CASSEPYTGELFF	TGTGCCAGCAGTGAACCGTACACCGGGGAGCTGTTTTTT	NA	TRBV6-1	TRBJ2-2	NA
CSARVSGANVLTF	TGCAGTGCTAGGGTCTCTGGGGCCAACGTCCTGACTTTC	NA	TRBV20-1	TRBJ2-6	few
CASSDRSGGAANTIYF	TGCGCCAGCAGCGACCGCTCAGGGGGCGCGGCGAACACCATATATTTT	TRBD1	TRBV5-1	TRBJ1-3	NA
CSARDPASGGPEQFF	TGCAGTGCTAGAGATCCCGCTAGCGGGGGGCCTGAGCAGTTCTTC	TRBD2	TRBV20-1	TRBJ2-1	few
CASSVGLAGTSEQYF	TGTGCCAGCAGCGTAGGACTAGCGGGCACCTCGGAGCAGTACTTC	TRBD2	TRBV9	TRBJ2-4	NA
CASSFDRGGLIDIQYF	TGTGCCAGCAGCTTTGATAGGGGCGGGTTAATCGACATTCAGTACTTC	NA	TRBV7-9	TRBJ2-4	NA
CASSWEGNYEQYF	TGCGCCAGCAGCTGGGAAGGGAACTACGAGCAGTACTTC	NA	TRBV5-1	TRBJ2-7	NA
CSVEPGKGQFF	TGCAGCGTTGAACCCGGCAAAGGGCAGTTCTTC	NA	TRBV29-1	TRBJ2-1	few
CASRGRTGTPSSTDTQYF	TGTGCCAGCAGGGGACGGACAGGCACCCCTTCTAGCACAGATACGCAGTATTTT	TRBD1	TRBV27	TRBJ2-3	NA
CAISEFEVYEQYF	TGTGCCATCAGTGAGTTCGAGGTATACGAGCAGTACTTC	NA	TRBV10-3	TRBJ2-7	NA
CASNTGTLGTQYF	TGTGCCAGCAATACCGGCACGTTAGGAACCCAGTACTTC	NA	TRBV7-9	TRBJ2-5	few
CASSTGQGGTEAFF	TGTGCCAGCTCAACCGGACAGGGCGGAACTGAAGCTTTCTTT	TRBD1	TRBV18	TRBJ1-1	many
CASRRSDRGNYEQYF	TGTGCCAGCCGTCGGTCGGACAGGGGAAATTACGAGCAGTACTTC	TRBD1	TRBV6-5	TRBJ2-7	few
CASSYLTGSYNEQFF	TGTGCCAGCAGTTATCTGACAGGGAGCTACAATGAGCAGTTCTTC	TRBD1	TRBV6-6	TRBJ2-1	NA
CSARSPGIATEQYF	TGCAGTGCTAGAAGCCCCGGGATTGCTACCGAGCAGTACTTC	NA	TRBV20-1	TRBJ2-7	NA
CASSRPGGSPSTDTQYF	TGCGCCAGCAGCCGCCCAGGGGGGTCCCCTAGCACAGATACGCAGTATTTT	NA	TRBV5-1	TRBJ2-3	NA
CASSRASNEKLFF	TGTGCCAGCAGCCGGGCCTCTAATGAAAAACTGTTTTTT	NA	TRBV7-2	TRBJ1-4	NA
CASSPPAYERYF	TGTGCCAGCAGCCCCCCAGCCTACGAGCGGTACTTC	NA	TRBV7-9	TRBJ2-7	NA
CSATGADEQFF	TGCAGTGCTACAGGCGCCGATGAGCAGTTCTTC	NA	TRBV20-1	TRBJ2-1	few
CASSSIQGPKNIQYF	TGTGCCAGCAGCTCGATTCAGGGTCCCAAAAACATTCAGTACTTC	NA	TRBV11-2	TRBJ2-4	NA
CASSQKRHPGNEQFF	TGTGCCAGCAGCCAAAAGCGGCACCCCGGCAATGAGCAGTTCTTC	NA	TRBV3-1	TRBJ2-1	NA
CASSQGGLPNTGELFF	TGTGCCAGCAGCCAAGGCGGCCTACCAAACACCGGGGAGCTGTTTTTT	NA	TRBV3-1	TRBJ2-2	NA
CSAASGSKGWETQYF	TGCAGTGCTGCTAGCGGGAGCAAGGGGTGGGAGACCCAGTACTTC	TRBD2	TRBV20-1	TRBJ2-5	NA
CASSSSSGRYNEQYF	TGTGCCAGCAGCTCCTCTAGCGGGAGATACAATGAGCAGTACTTC	TRBD2	TRBV12-3/TRBV12-4	TRBJ2-7	NA
CASTKHQETQYF	TGTGCCAGCACCAAGCACCAAGAGACCCAGTACTTC	NA	TRBV11-2	TRBJ2-5	NA
CASSEGMEAFF	TGTGCCAGCAGTGAAGGGATGGAAGCTTTCTTT	NA	TRBV2	TRBJ1-1	few
CASSRRDILQETQYF	TGTGCCAGCTCACGCCGGGACATTCTTCAAGAGACCCAGTACTTC	NA	TRBV18	TRBJ2-5	NA
CASSFALAGSYEQYF	TGCGCCAGCAGCTTTGCACTAGCGGGAAGTTACGAGCAGTACTTC	TRBD2	TRBV5-1	TRBJ2-7	once